Here is one T cell receptor beta chain with its context. Its antigen is still unknown. V trimming: 5 bases; J trimming: 3 bases; junction bases outside the gene matches: 13. The germline V gene has CDR1 PRHDT and CDR2 FYEKMQ (reference sequence). The CDR3 extends over 16 amino acids. TCRbeta library construction was performed incorporating unique molecular identifiers. TCRdb re-called the PCR reads with MiXCR, one entry per CDR3 protein. The repertoire holds 300,000 or so distinct CDR3 sequences, around 25% seen once, with approximately 10% in the top ten. These data come from a study of T-cell reconstitution after alpha-beta-depleted transplantation in children. Study outcomes and limitations: After transplant, at about two months, alpha-beta T cells were reportedly derived from several hundred expanded graft clones. T-cell counts and diversity at one year post-transplant came mainly from newly produced T cells. Surviving recipient T cells and intrathymic progenitors accounted for some patients' high TCRbeta diversity at day 60.

This TCR was recovered from a male patient younger than 18 who had a stem cell transplant for acute lymphoblastic leukemia, so the T cells may come from the graft donor. The sequencing here drew on PBMCs, mostly from graft donor cells, taken 180 days after TCRalphabeta/CD19-depleted stem cell transplant. J is TRBJ2-7 and V is TRBV13; 7 nucleotides line up with TRBD1. The chain's CDR3 is CASSLETGTIGYEQYF. CDR3 DNA sequence: TGTGCCAGCAGCCTCGAGACAGGGACGATCGGCTACGAGCAGTACTTC.